This TCR beta chain was found in a study of shared clonotypes between healthy human individuals. Study-wide results and limits: Tissues were not sampled, only blood, and their repertoires likely differ. As a rule, naive subsets had a larger estimated richness than memory subsets. Relative to clonotypes present in all four donors, those not shared had lower generation probabilities.

Only in-frame clones appear in the TCRdb table, and some are missing; sequencing was by immunoSEQ multiplex PCR. The sample has about 2.1 million clones; over 85% are singletons. V was pared by 3 bases and J by 3 bases, with 8 bases of the junction left unmatched. The V gene's germline CDR1 is SGDLS and CDR2 YYNGEE. The CDR3 has 15 amino acids. About this clone itself: Its antigen is still unknown.

CD45RO negativity and positive selection for CCR7 defined naive CD8 cells, a population that excluded terminally differentiated effector memory CD45RA+ cells. The material sequenced was naive CD8+ T cells from PBMCs. The TCR was taken from a young man in good health. Some clones in this sample may be carry-over from other donors' samples. This chain links TRBV9 with TRBJ1-1; 7 nucleotides align to TRBD1. As DNA, the CDR3 is TGTGCCAGCAGCGCGGGAGACAGGGTATACACTGAAGCTTTCTTT. Protein sequence: CASSAGDRVYTEAFF.